These 20 T cell receptor beta chains were all obtained from the same sample, sequenced in a study of cytomegalovirus exposure and HLA in healthy donors. Primers for the PCR totalled 60 Vbeta and 13 Jbeta. Libraries were prepared by immunoSEQ multiplex PCR; TCRdb keeps only in-frame clonotypes and omits some of them. This table holds under 170,000 clones, 79% found once. The sample was PBMCs. The origin of the receptors is a man aged 45-65 years in good health and CMV-seropositive.

The rearrangement joins TRBV6-1 to TRBJ2-5; 7 nucleotides agree with TRBD1. The end of the DNA fits TRBJ2-7 better, so the J call may be wrong. Per the germline V gene, CDR1 is MNHNS and CDR2 is SASEGT. The CDR3 runs to 13 residues. CDR3 loop: CASTEGQAYEQYF. The CDR3, as DNA: TGTGCCAGCACCGAAGGACAGGCCTACGAGCAGTACTTC.

The genes are TRBV28 and TRBJ2-7; TRBD2 agrees at 7 bases. J lost 3 bases, V lost 4 bases, and 6 bases had no gene match. CDR1 and CDR2 from the germline V gene are MDHEN and SYDVKM. The CDR3 is 14 amino acids. DNA of the CDR3: TGTGCCAGCAGTTCGTTAGCGGGTCTCTACGAGCAGTACTTC. Its protein is CASSSLAGLYEQYF.

The count of this clone is one. The chain links TRBV12-2 to TRBJ2-7; the table calls TRBD2, which could not be checked here. TRBV12-2 counts as a pseudogene. CDR3 length: 16 residues. CDR3 in amino acids: CASRLGYVSPIYEQYF. The CDR3 DNA reads as TGTGCAAGTCGCTTAGGCTACGTTTCCCCGATCTACGAGCAGTACTTC.

V is TRBV6-1 and J is TRBJ1-6; D ambiguous. Germline V lookup: CDR1 MNHNS, CDR2 SASEGT. There are 14 residues in the CDR3. V was shortened by 8 bases and J by 6 bases, with 14 bases between the two germline ends. CDR3 protein: CASLRREVNSPLHF. The CDR3 DNA reads TGTGCCAGCTTAAGGCGGGAGGTTAATTCACCCCTCCACTTT.

The chain links TRBV9 to TRBJ2-3; tentative D call: TRBD2 (7 bases). Germline CDR1 reads SGDLS; CDR2 reads YYNGEE. The V end lost 0 bases, the J end lost 5 bases, and 22 bases lay between the germline ends. The CDR3 is 18 amino acids. CDR3 region: CASSVGGLWEGDRDTQYF. CDR3 coding DNA: TGTGCCAGCAGCGTAGGGGGGCTTTGGGAGGGAGACAGAGATACGCAGTATTTT. Complete variable domain (other parts from reference TRBV9 and TRBJ2-3): DSGVTQTPKHLITATGQRVTLRCSPRSGDLSVYWYQQSLDQGLQFLIQYYNGEERAKGNILERFSAQQFPDLHSELNLSSLELGDSALYFCASSVGGLWEGDRDTQYFGPGTRLTVL.

This clone was seen more than once but under ten times. V gene TRBV18 combines with J gene TRBJ1-2; weak D call: TRBD1 (5 bases). Germline V lookup: CDR1 KGHSH, CDR2 LQKENI. The CDR3 has 14 amino acids. Trimming removed 2 bases from V and 4 bases from J, with 11 bases in between. CDR3 amino acids: CASSPNPDTYGYTF. The CDR3 DNA follows: TGTGCCAGCTCACCAAACCCGGACACCTATGGCTACACCTTC.

This clone showed up just once. The rearrangement uses TRBV6-1 and TRBJ2-6; possible D gene TRBD2, 5 bases. The CDR3 sequence is 15 residues long. Deletions cut 8 bases from V and 0 bases from J, with 11 bases between. Germline V gene sequence: CDR1 MNHNS, CDR2 SASEGT. The CDR3 loop is CASEAGNSGANVLTF. The CDR3 DNA is TGTGCCAGCGAGGCCGGGAACTCTGGGGCCAACGTCCTGACTTTC.

This sequence joins TRBV6-1 and TRBJ1-3; 8 bases are shared with TRBD1. Per the germline V gene, CDR1 is MNHNS and CDR2 is SASEGT. After removal of 10 bases from V and 4 bases from J, the junction contained 6 bases not matched to a gene. The CDR3 sequence is 13 residues long. This chain's CDR3 is CATRQGPGNTIYF. CDR3 in DNA: TGTGCCACCCGACAGGGGCCAGGAAACACCATATATTTT.

The chain combines TRBV10-3 with TRBJ1-2, with TRBD1 identical over 9 bases. Germline V CDR1 and CDR2: ENHRY, SYGVKD. Trimming cost V 6 bases and J 7 bases; bases outside gene matches: 0. The CDR3 is 11 residues long. The CDR3 loop reads CAIRQGAGYTF. Written as DNA, the CDR3 is TGTGCCATCAGACAGGGGGCTGGCTACACCTTC.

The chain carries TRBV10-3 and TRBJ2-7; D might be TRBD1 (5 bases). CDR3 length: 14 residues. Germline V gives CDR1 ENHRY, CDR2 SYGVKD. Trimming took off 9 bases at V and 0 bases at J, with 15 bases between the two ends. The CDR3 DNA sequence: TGTGCCATGCGTAAACAGGCGACCTCCTACGAGCAGTACTTC. Translating gives CAMRKQATSYEQYF.

This clone was counted a single time. The chain has TRBV21-1 and TRBJ2-4; no DNA check was done on the table's D call, TRBD2. TRBV21-1 is flagged as a pseudogene. The CDR3 loop spans 15 amino acids. The DNA of the CDR3 is TGTGCCAGCGCCGGCGAAGCGGGGCCTAAAAACATTCAGTACTTC. Translating it yields CASAGEAGPKNIQYF.

The chain links TRBV13 to TRBJ2-1; TRBD2 agrees at 8 bases. The junction had 7 bases not matched to a gene; V was cut back by 3 bases and J by 3 bases. CDR1 PRHDT and CDR2 FYEKMQ come from the germline V gene (reference sequence). This CDR3 region has 16 residues. Here the CDR3 DNA reads TGTGCCAGCAGCTTTACCGCGGGAGGAAACTACAATGAGCAGTTCTTC. Translation gives CASSFTAGGNYNEQFF.

The chain has TRBV11-2 and TRBJ1-3; D is perhaps TRBD1 (5 bases). CDR3 length equals 15 residues. Germline V lookup: CDR1 SGHAT, CDR2 FQNNGV. Trimming pared 3 bases from V and 1 base from J, leaving 10 bases between. In DNA, the CDR3 is TGTGCCAGCAGCTTCTCGGGGGGGTCTGGAAACACCATATATTTT. Translated: CASSFSGGSGNTIYF.

This chain connects TRBV19 to TRBJ2-1; 10 bases align to TRBD2. The CDR3 sequence is 16 residues long. Per the germline V gene, CDR1 is LNHDA and CDR2 is SQIVND (reference sequence). Trimming took 4 bases from V and 7 from J; bases not matched to a gene: 10. The CDR3 is CASSRLAGGRGNEQFF. In DNA form, the CDR3 reads TGTGCCAGTAGTAGGTTAGCGGGAGGTAGGGGGAATGAGCAGTTCTTC.

The chain has TRBV5-1 and TRBJ2-3, with TRBD2 matching over 7 bases. Germline assignment: CDR1 SGHRS and CDR2 YFSETQ. The CDR3 runs to 14 residues. J was trimmed by 6 bases and V by 7 bases; bases with no gene match: 11. The CDR3: CASVRGRAWDTQYF. CDR3 sequence (DNA): TGCGCCAGCGTTAGAGGGAGGGCCTGGGATACGCAGTATTTT.

About this clone itself: The DNA is omitted, as the CDR3 cannot be located on it reliably, and the CDR3 follows TCRdb's listing. The rearrangement joins TRBV21-1 to TRBJ2-3; TRBD1 is the table's D call, not checked against the DNA. TRBV21-1 is given as a pseudogene. The CDR3 spans 20 amino acids, including both terminal residues. The CDR3 is CASSKAVGQGAGWSTDTQYF.

In nucleotides, the CDR3 is TGTGCCAGCAGTCCAAGGACAGGGCGGTGGGATCAGCCCCAGCATTTT. Its protein product is CASSPRTGRWDQPQHF. The rearrangement joins TRBV27 to TRBJ1-5, with 8 positions matching TRBD1. The length of the CDR3 is 16 residues. The V and J ends lost 5 bases and 5 bases, in that order; junction bases with no gene match: 11. The germline V gene encodes CDR1 MNHEY and CDR2 SMNVEV (reference sequence).

The chain carries TRBV5-1 and TRBJ2-3, with D maybe TRBD1 (5 bases). The CDR3 covers 14 residues. Germline V gives CDR1 SGHRS, CDR2 YFSETQ. Trimming removed 0 bases at V and 5 bases at J, with 10 bases between. The CDR3 loop is CASSLGQILDTQYF. The CDR3 nucleotides are TGCGCCAGCAGCTTGGGACAGATATTAGATACGCAGTATTTT.

This chain uses TRBV28 with TRBJ1-1; TRBD1 might be the D (5 bases). The CDR3 is 16 residues long. V was shortened by 7 bases and J by 0 bases, with 18 bases between the two germline ends. Per the germline V gene, CDR1 is MDHEN and CDR2 is SYDVKM. CDR3 in amino acids: CASIHQGYPMNTEAFF. Here the CDR3 DNA reads TGTGCCAGCATTCATCAGGGTTACCCTATGAACACTGAAGCTTTCTTT.

Here the CDR3 reads CASSFQTGMVRHF. CDR3 in DNA: TGTGCCAGCAGTTTCCAGACAGGAATGGTGCGGCATTTT. This chain joins TRBV27 and TRBJ1-5; possible D gene TRBD1, 6 bases. The germline CDR1 and CDR2 sequences are MNHEY and SMNVEV (reference sequence). The CDR3 is 13 residues long. V lost 3 bases and J lost 15, with 18 bases in between.